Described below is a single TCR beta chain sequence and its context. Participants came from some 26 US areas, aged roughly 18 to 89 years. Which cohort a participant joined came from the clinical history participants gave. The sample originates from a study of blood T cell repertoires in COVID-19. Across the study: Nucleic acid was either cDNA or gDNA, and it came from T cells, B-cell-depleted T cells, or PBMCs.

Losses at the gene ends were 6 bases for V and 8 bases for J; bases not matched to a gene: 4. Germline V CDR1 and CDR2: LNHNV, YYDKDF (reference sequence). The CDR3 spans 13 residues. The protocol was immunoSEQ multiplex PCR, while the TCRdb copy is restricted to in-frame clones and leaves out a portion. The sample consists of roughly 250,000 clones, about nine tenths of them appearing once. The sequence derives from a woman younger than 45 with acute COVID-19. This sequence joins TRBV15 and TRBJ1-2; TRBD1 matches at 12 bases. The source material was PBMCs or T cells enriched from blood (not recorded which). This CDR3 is CATRGQGAQGYTF. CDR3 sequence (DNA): TGTGCCACCAGGGGACAGGGGGCGCAAGGCTACACCTTC.